This T cell receptor beta chain was identified during a study of blood T cells in healthy people across ages. Findings and caveats of the study: Estimated diversity that came from one million T cells was considered an underestimate. A greater number of naive CD4+ cells and higher diversity distinguished long-lived donors from aged donors. Donor CMV infection status was unknown, possibly confounding age-related changes in expanded clonotypes.

Turning to this clonotype: Its specificity is not known.

Next came a second PCR, run for about 7 to 12 cycles, which used a sample-barcoded 5' primer along with a J-beta primer mix. TCRdb re-analysed the 5' RACE reads in MiXCR, keeping a single row per CDR3 protein. Of fewer than 700,000 distinct CDR3 sequences listed, around 48% are singletons. Per the germline V gene, CDR1 is SGHRS and CDR2 is YFSETQ. V shed 0 bases and J 6 bases; nucleotides not matched to a gene: 8. The CDR3 is 16 amino acids. The sequence came from an elderly man in good health. The chain uses TRBV5-1 and TRBJ2-1, with TRBD1 matching 8 bases. Sequencing was carried out using blood. DNA for the CDR3: TGCGCCAGCAGCTTGGAGGTAGGACAGGGCTCCAATGAGCAGTTCTTC. It translates to CASSLEVGQGSNEQFF.